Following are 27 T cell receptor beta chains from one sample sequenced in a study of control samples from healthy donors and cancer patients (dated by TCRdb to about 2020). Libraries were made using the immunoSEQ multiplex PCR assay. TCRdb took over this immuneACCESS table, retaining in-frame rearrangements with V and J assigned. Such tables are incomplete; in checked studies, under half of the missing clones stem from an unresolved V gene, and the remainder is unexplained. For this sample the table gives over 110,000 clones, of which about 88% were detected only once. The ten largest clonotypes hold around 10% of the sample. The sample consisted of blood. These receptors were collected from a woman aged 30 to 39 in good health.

The CDR3 bases are TGTGCCACCAGCAATCGTAGGGGGAAGAACACTGAAGCTTTCTTT. It translates to CATSNRRGKNTEAFF. The chain couples TRBV15 to TRBJ1-1; D may be TRBD1 (6 bases). This CDR3 spans 15 amino acids. The germline V and J ends were trimmed by 4 bases and 1 base, with 13 bases remaining between them. Germline CDR1 reads LNHNV; CDR2 reads YYDKDF (reference sequence).

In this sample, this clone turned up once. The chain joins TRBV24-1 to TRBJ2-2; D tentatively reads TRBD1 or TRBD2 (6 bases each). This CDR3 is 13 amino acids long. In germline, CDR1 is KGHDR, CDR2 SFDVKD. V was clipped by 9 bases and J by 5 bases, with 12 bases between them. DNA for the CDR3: TGTGCCACCCGAACAGGGAGGACCGGGGAGCTGTTTTTT. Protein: CATRTGRTGELFF.

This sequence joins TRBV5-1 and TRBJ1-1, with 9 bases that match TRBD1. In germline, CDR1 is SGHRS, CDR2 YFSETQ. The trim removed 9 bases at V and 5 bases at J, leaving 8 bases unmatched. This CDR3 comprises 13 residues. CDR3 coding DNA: TGCGCCACCACGGGACAGGGTGCGACTGAAGCTTTCTTT. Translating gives CATTGQGATEAFF.

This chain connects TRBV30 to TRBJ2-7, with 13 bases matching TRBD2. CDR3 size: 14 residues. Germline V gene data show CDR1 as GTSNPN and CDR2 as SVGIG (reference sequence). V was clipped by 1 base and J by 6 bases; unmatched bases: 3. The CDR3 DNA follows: TGTGCCTGGAGTGGGACTAGCGGGAGATCCGAGCAGTACTTC. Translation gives CAWSGTSGRSEQYF.

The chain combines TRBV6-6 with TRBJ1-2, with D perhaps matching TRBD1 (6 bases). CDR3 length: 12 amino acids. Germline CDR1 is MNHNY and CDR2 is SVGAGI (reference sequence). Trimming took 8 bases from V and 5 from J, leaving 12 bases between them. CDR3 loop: CASGGDNYGYTF. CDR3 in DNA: TGTGCCAGCGGGGGGGACAATTATGGCTACACCTTC.

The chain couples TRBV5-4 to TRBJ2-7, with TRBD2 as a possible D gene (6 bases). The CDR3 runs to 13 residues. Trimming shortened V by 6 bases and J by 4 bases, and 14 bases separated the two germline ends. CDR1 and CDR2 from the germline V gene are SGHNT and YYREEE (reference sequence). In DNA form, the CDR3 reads TGTGCCAGCACCGGGGACTTCAGTTACGAGCAGTACTTC. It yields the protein CASTGDFSYEQYF.

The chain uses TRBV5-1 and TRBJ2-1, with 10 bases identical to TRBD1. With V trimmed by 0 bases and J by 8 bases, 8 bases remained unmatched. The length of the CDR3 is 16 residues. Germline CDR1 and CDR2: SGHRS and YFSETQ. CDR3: CASSLGMTGGGDEQFF. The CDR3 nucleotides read TGCGCCAGCAGCTTGGGAATGACAGGGGGCGGGGATGAGCAGTTCTTC. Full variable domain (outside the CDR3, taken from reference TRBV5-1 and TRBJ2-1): KAGVTQTPRYLIKTRGQQVTLSCSPISGHRSVSWYQQTPGQGLQFLFEYFSETQRNKGNFPGRFSGRQFSNSRSEMNVSTLELGDSALYLCASSLGMTGGGDEQFFGPGTRLTVL.

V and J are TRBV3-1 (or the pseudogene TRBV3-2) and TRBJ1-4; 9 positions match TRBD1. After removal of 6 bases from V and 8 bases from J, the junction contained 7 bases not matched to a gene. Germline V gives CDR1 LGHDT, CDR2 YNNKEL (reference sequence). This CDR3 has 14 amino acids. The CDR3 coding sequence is TGTGCCAGCAGGCGGACAGGGGTGGAAGAAAAACTGTTTTTT. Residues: CASRRTGVEEKLFF.

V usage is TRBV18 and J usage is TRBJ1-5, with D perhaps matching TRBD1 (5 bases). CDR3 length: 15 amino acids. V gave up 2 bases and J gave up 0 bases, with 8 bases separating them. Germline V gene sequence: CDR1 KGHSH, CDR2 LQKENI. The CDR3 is CASSPGGDSNQPQHF. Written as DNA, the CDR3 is TGTGCCAGCTCACCAGGGGGGGATAGCAATCAGCCCCAGCATTTT. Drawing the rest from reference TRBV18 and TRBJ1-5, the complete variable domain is NAGVMQNPRHLVRRRGQEARLRCSPMKGHSHVYWYRQLPEEGLKFMVYLQKENIIDESGMPKERFSAEFPKEGPSILRIQQVVRGDSAAYFCASSPGGDSNQPQHFGDGTRLSIL.

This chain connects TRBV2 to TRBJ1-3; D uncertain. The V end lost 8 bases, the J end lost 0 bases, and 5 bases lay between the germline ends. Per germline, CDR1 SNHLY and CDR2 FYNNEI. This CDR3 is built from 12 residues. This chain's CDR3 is CASGYSGNTIYF. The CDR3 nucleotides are TGTGCCAGCGGGTACTCTGGAAACACCATATATTTT.

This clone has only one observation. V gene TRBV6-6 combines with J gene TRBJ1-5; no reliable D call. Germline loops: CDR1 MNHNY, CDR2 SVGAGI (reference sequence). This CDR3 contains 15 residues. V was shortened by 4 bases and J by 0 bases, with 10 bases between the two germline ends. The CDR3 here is CASSSGSYSNQPQHF. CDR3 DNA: TGTGCCAGCAGTTCCGGGTCATATAGCAATCAGCCCCAGCATTTT.

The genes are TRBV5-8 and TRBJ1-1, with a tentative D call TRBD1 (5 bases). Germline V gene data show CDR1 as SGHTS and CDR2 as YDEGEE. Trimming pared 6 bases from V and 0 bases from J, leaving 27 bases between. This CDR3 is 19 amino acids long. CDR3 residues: CASTTPGTLRGPVNTEAFF. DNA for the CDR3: TGTGCCAGCACCACGCCAGGGACCCTAAGGGGTCCAGTGAACACTGAAGCTTTCTTT.

The DNA for the CDR3 is TGTGCCAGCAGGCTTGGCTATGGCTACACCTTC. Encoded protein: CASRLGYGYTF. The rearrangement joins TRBV12-3 or TRBV12-4 to TRBJ1-2; no reliable D call. The V gene lost 6 bases and the J gene lost 4 bases, with 6 bases spanning the gap. The CDR3 sequence is 11 residues long.

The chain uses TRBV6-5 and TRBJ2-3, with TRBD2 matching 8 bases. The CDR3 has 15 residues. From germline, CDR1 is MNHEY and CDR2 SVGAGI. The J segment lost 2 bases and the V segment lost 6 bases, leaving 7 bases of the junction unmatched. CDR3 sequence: CASRRPGLVTDTQYF. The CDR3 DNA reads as TGTGCCAGCAGACGACCGGGACTAGTCACAGATACGCAGTATTTT.

The CDR3 coding sequence is TGTGCCAGCAGTTGGCGGCTCTCCTATAATTCACCCCTCCACTTT. Translation gives CASSWRLSYNSPLHF. The chain uses TRBV27 and TRBJ1-6; D is unclear. CDR1 MNHEY and CDR2 SMNVEV come from the germline V gene (reference sequence). The CDR3 is 15 residues long. V dropped 4 bases and J dropped 0 bases, with 7 bases sitting between them.

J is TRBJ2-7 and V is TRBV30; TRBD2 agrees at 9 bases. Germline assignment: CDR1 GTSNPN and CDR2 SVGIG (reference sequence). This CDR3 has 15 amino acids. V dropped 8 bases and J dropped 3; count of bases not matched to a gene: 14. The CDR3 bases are TGTGCCGGGGGGCGGGAGGGCCAACACGTCTACGAGCAGTACTTC. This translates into CAGGREGQHVYEQYF. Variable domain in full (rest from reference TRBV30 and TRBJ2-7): SQTIHQWPATLVQPVGSPLSLECTVEGTSNPNLYWYRQAAGRGLQLLFYSVGIGQISSEVPQNLSASRPQDRQFILSSKKLLLSDSGFYLCAGGREGQHVYEQYFGPGTRLTVT.

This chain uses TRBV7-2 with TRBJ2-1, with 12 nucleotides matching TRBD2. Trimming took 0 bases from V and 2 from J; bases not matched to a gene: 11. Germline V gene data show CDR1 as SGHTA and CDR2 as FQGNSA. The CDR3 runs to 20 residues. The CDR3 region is CASSLARASGRAAAYNEQFF. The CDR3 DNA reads TGTGCCAGCAGCTTAGCCCGAGCTAGCGGGAGGGCGGCTGCCTACAATGAGCAGTTCTTC. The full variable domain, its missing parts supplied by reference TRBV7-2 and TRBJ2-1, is GAGVSQSPSNKVTEKGKDVELRCDPISGHTALYWYRQSLGQGLEFLIYFQGNSAPDKSGLPSDRFSAERTGGSVSTLTIQRTQQEDSAVYLCASSLARASGRAAAYNEQFFGPGTRLTVL.

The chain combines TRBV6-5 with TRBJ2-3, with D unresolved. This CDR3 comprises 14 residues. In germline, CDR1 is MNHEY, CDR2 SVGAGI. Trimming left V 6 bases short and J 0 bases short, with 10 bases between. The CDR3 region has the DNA TGTGCCAGCAGGATAGGGTTTAGCACAGATACGCAGTATTTT. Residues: CASRIGFSTDTQYF.

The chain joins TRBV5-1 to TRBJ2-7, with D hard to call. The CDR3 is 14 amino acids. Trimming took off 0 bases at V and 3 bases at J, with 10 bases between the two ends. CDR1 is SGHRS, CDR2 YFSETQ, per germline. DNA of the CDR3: TGCGCCAGCAGCTTGGGACGGAGTGGCTACGAGCAGTACTTC. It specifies CASSLGRSGYEQYF.

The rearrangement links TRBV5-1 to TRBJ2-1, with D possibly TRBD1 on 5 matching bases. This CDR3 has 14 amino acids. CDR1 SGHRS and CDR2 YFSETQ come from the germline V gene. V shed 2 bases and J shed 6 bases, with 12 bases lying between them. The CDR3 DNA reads TGCGCCAGCAGCTTAGTACAGGCTCTCAATGAGCAGTTCTTC. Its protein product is CASSLVQALNEQFF.

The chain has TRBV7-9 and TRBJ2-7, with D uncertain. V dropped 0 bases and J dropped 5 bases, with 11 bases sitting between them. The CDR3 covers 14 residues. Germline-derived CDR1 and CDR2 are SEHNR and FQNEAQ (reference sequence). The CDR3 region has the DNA TGTGCCAGCAGCTTAGCGGATAATTCCCACGAGCAGTACTTC. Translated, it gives CASSLADNSHEQYF. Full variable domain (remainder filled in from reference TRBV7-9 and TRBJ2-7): DTGVSQNPRHKITKRGQNVTFRCDPISEHNRLYWYRQTLGQGPEFLTYFQNEAQLEKSRLLSDRFSAERPKGSFSTLEIQRTEQGDSAMYLCASSLADNSHEQYFGPGTRLTVT.

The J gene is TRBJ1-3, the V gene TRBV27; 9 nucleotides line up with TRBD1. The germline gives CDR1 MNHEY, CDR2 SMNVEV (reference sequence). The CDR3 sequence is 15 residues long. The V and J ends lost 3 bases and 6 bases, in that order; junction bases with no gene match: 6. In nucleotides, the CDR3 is TGTGCCAGCAGTTTGGAGGGACAGGGCGCAAACACCATATATTTT. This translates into CASSLEGQGANTIYF.

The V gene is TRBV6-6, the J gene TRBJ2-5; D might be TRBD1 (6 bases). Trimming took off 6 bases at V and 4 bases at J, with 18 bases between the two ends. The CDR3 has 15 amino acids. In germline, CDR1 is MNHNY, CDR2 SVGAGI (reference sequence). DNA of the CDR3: TGTGCCAGCAGAGCCCCGCAGGGGCTGGGAGAGACCCAGTACTTC. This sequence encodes CASRAPQGLGETQYF.

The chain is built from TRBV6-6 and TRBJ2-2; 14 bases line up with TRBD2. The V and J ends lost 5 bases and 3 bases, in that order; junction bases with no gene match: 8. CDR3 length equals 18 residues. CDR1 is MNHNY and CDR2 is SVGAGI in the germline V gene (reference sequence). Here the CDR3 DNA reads TGTGCCAGCAGTCGACTAGCGGGAGGGGGCCGTGACACCGGGGAGCTGTTTTTT. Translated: CASSRLAGGGRDTGELFF.

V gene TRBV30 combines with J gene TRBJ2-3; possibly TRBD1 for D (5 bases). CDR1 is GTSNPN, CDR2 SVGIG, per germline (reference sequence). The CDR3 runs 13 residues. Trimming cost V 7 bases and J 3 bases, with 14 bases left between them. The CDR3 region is CASDNKGTDTQYF. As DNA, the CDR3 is TGTGCCTCAGATAATAAGGGGACAGATACGCAGTATTTT.

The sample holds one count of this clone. The CDR3 DNA reads as TGTGCCACCAGTGATTTGACAGCGGGGCCCACAGATACGCAGTATTTT. Protein product: CATSDLTAGPTDTQYF. V usage is TRBV24-1 and J usage is TRBJ2-3, with 7 bases fitting TRBD2. Trimming cost V 0 bases and J 2 bases; bases outside gene matches: 4. The CDR3 is made up of 16 amino acids. The germline V gene encodes CDR1 KGHDR and CDR2 SFDVKD.

In nucleotides, the CDR3 is TGTGCCAGCAGCCTAGTCAGACGGGAAGCCTACAATGAGCAGTTCTTC. It translates to CASSLVRREAYNEQFF. The chain is built from TRBV7-8 and TRBJ2-1; TRBD2 is a possible D gene (5 bases). The germline V gene has CDR1 SGHVS and CDR2 FQNEAQ. With 5 bases removed from V and 2 bases from J, the gap between germline ends came to 16 bases. The CDR3 totals 16 residues.